This passage covers 13 T cell receptor beta chains from one sample sequenced in a study of beta chain features in type 1 diabetes (dated by TCRdb to 2016 to 2019). The library was built by means of the immunoSEQ multiplex PCR assay. The High Capacity cDNA Reverse Transcription Kit was used to reverse transcribe all of the isolated RNA, meaning that expressed TCRB transcripts were what got sequenced. TCRdb carries this immuneACCESS record with in-frame sequences only. Its versions omit some clonotypes, under half of them owing to an unresolved V gene in the studies checked, with the rest unexplained. The sample includes under 900,000 clones, with roughly a sixth observed a single time. Jointly, the top ten make up 0.023% of the sample. The source material was naive CD4+ T cells from blood. The cell subset or site label for this specimen denotes: true naive CD4+ T cells. These TCRs come from a woman under 30 in good health.

This clone appeared a few times. V usage is TRBV4-3 and J usage is TRBJ2-3, with 7 positions matching TRBD2. CDR3 length: 17 residues. Germline CDR1 is LGHNA and CDR2 is YSLEER. V lost 1 base and J lost 2; bases outside the gene matches: 9. CDR3 nucleotides: TGCGCCAGCAGCCAAGGGCCCTCTAGCGGCTACACAGATACGCAGTATTTT. As protein: CASSQGPSSGYTDTQYF.

This clone has just a few counts. This chain joins TRBV2 and TRBJ1-3; 9 positions match TRBD1. CDR1 and CDR2 (germline): SNHLY, FYNNEI. The CDR3 runs to 15 residues. V gave up 0 bases and J gave up 5 bases; unmatched junction bases: 2. CDR3 nucleotides: TGTGCCAGCAGTGAAGCGGGGACAGGGAGAAACACCATATATTTT. Residues: CASSEAGTGRNTIYF.

This clone was detected a few times. The chain carries TRBV23-1 and TRBJ2-1; 9 nucleotides match TRBD2. TRBV23-1 is an ORF, with its function uncertain. V was pared by 8 bases and J by 3 bases, with 8 bases of the junction left unmatched. This CDR3 is 15 amino acids long. The CDR3, as DNA: TGCGCCAGCGGCAAGGCGGGAGGGTACTACAATGAGCAGTTCTTC. Amino acids: CASGKAGGYYNEQFF.

The sample holds a few counts of this clone. The V and J genes are TRBV9 and TRBJ1-1; 9 bases are shared with TRBD1. CDR3 length: 15 amino acids. In germline, CDR1 is SGDLS, CDR2 YYNGEE. V lost 4 bases to trimming and J lost 2 bases; unmatched junction nucleotides: 6. CDR3 nucleotides: TGTGCCAGCAGCTTCGGACAGGGGAAAAACACTGAAGCTTTCTTT. Amino acids: CASSFGQGKNTEAFF.

This sequence joins TRBV5-8 and TRBJ2-5; D gene unclear. Trimming cost V 3 bases and J 4 bases, with 7 bases left between them. The CDR3 spans 12 residues. Per the germline V gene, CDR1 is SGHTS and CDR2 is YDEGEE. The CDR3 coding sequence is TGTGCCAGCAGCTGGGCGGCAGAGACCCAGTACTTC. This codes for CASSWAAETQYF. Drawing the rest from reference TRBV5-8 and TRBJ2-5, the complete variable domain is EAGVTQSPTHLIKTRGQQATLRCSPISGHTSVYWYQQALGLGLQFLLWYDEGEERNRGNFPPRFSGRQFPNYSSELNVNALELEDSALYLCASSWAAETQYFGPGTRLLVL.

This clone was detected only a few times. The V and J genes are TRBV2 and TRBJ1-4; no firm D call. CDR3 length: 13 residues. CDR1 is SNHLY and CDR2 is FYNNEI in the germline V gene. The ends were cut back, 1 base at V and 6 bases at J, with 6 bases in the middle. The chain's CDR3 is CASSEESYEKLFF. The CDR3 nucleotides are TGTGCCAGCAGTGAAGAGTCCTATGAAAAACTGTTTTTT.

This clone was counted between two and nine times. This chain links TRBV27 with TRBJ2-1, with D unresolved. From germline, CDR1 is MNHEY and CDR2 SMNVEV (reference sequence). V was shortened by 1 base and J by 10 bases, with 14 bases between the two germline ends. CDR3 length: 14 residues. CDR3 nucleotides: TGTGCCAGCAGTTTATTGGACGGGCACCGGGAGCAGTTCTTC. This codes for CASSLLDGHREQFF.

V and J are TRBV11-1 and TRBJ2-2; maybe TRBD1 (5 bases). Germline CDR1 is SGHAT and CDR2 is FQDESV (reference sequence). This CDR3 contains 15 residues. The V and J ends lost 2 bases and 3 bases respectively, with 10 bases between them. The CDR3 DNA reads TGTGCCAGCAGCTTACAGGGCCCCCACACCGGGGAGCTGTTTTTT. It translates to CASSLQGPHTGELFF.

Only a few counts were recorded for this clone. CDR3 in DNA: TGTGCCGATACGGGTGGCTCTGGAAACACCATATATTTT. This gives the protein CADTGGSGNTIYF. The chain employs TRBV6-5 and TRBJ1-3; no firm D call. In germline, CDR1 is MNHEY, CDR2 SVGAGI. The V end was cut by 11 bases, the J end by 0 bases, with 11 bases between. The CDR3 is made up of 13 amino acids.

This clone was counted between two and nine times. The chain joins TRBV7-2 to TRBJ2-1, with 7 bases aligning to TRBD2. The V and J ends lost 5 bases and 8 bases, in that order; junction bases with no gene match: 6. The CDR3 length is 13 residues. Germline loops: CDR1 SGHTA, CDR2 FQGNSA. The CDR3 DNA follows: TGTGCCAGCAGCCTAAGACTAGCCCATGAGCAGTTCTTC. Protein: CASSLRLAHEQFF.

This clone was counted a few times. The rearrangement joins TRBV15 to TRBJ2-2; D is unclear. Trimming removed 1 base from V and 5 bases from J, with 11 bases in between. This CDR3 spans 15 amino acids. Germline V lookup: CDR1 LNHNV, CDR2 YYDKDF (reference sequence). The CDR3 coding sequence is TGTGCCACCAGCAGAGTGGTGTCCCGGACCGGGGAGCTGTTTTTT. Translating gives CATSRVVSRTGELFF.

V and J are TRBV4-2 and TRBJ1-2, with TRBD1 as a possible D gene (5 bases). V was cut by 0 bases and J by 4 bases, with 12 bases left in between. Per germline, CDR1 LGHNA and CDR2 YNFKEQ. CDR3 size: 15 residues. The CDR3 DNA follows: TGTGCCAGCAGCCAAGATCCCAGGGAGGCCTATGGCTACACCTTC. Translated: CASSQDPREAYGYTF.

This chain links TRBV28 with TRBJ2-1; 8 bases fit TRBD2. CDR3 length equals 14 residues. Germline V gene sequence: CDR1 MDHEN, CDR2 SYDVKM. V trimming: 9 bases; J trimming: 2 bases; junction bases outside the gene matches: 6. The CDR3 DNA reads as TGTGCCAGTCAACTAGCGGCTACCTACAATGAGCAGTTCTTC. Protein product: CASQLAATYNEQFF.